These 8 T cell receptor beta chains came from one sample sequenced in a study of blood T cell repertoires in COVID-19. Method: immunoSEQ multiplex PCR; TCRdb's copy keeps in-frame clones and lacks some. Of 400,000 to 450,000 clones listed, around 91% are singletons. The sample was PBMCs or T cells enriched from blood (not recorded which). The receptors were sampled from a man between 18 and 29 years old who had recovered from COVID-19.

The V gene is TRBV5-1, the J gene TRBJ2-7; tentative D call: TRBD1 (6 bases). Per the germline V gene, CDR1 is SGHRS and CDR2 is YFSETQ. Trimming pared 1 base from V and 1 base from J, leaving 9 bases between. This CDR3 contains 14 residues. The CDR3 DNA reads as TGCGCCAGCAGCTTGCAAGGGACATCCTACGAGCAGTACTTC. Translation: CASSLQGTSYEQYF.

This chain uses TRBV2 with TRBJ1-2; D unresolved. The CDR3 is 12 amino acids. The V end lost 5 bases, the J end lost 8 bases, and 12 bases lay between the germline ends. Germline V CDR1 and CDR2: SNHLY, FYNNEI. The CDR3 coding sequence is TGTGCCAGCAGTCTCCATGCGGGGGGCTACACCTTC. Translated: CASSLHAGGYTF.

The chain carries TRBV30 and TRBJ1-1; maybe TRBD1 (6 bases). Germline CDR1 is GTSNPN and CDR2 is SVGIG (reference sequence). CDR3 size: 12 residues. Trimming removed 1 base at V and 5 bases at J, with 8 bases between. CDR3 region: CAWSAGTTEAFF. The CDR3 DNA reads TGTGCCTGGAGTGCTGGGACAACTGAAGCTTTCTTT.

V is TRBV27 and J is TRBJ1-2, with TRBD1 matching over 9 bases. J was trimmed by 8 bases and V by 10 bases; bases with no gene match: 11. The CDR3 covers 13 residues. Germline-derived CDR1 and CDR2 are MNHEY and SMNVEV (reference sequence). The CDR3, as DNA: TGTGCCACCAAAGGAACAGGGGGCGCGGGCTACACCTTC. Translation gives CATKGTGGAGYTF.

CDR3 loop: CASSGTGLHYGYTF. CDR3 DNA sequence: TGTGCCAGCAGTGGGACAGGGTTGCACTATGGCTACACCTTC. This chain links TRBV25-1 with TRBJ1-2, with 8 bases identical to TRBD1. After removal of 4 bases from V and 3 bases from J, the junction contained 4 bases not matched to a gene. Germline V gene data show CDR1 as MGHDK and CDR2 as SYGVNS. CDR3 size: 14 residues.

This chain connects TRBV3-1 (or the pseudogene TRBV3-2) to TRBJ1-2; D is undetermined. The CDR3 sequence is 12 residues long. V lost 1 base to trimming and J lost 8 bases, with 8 bases between them. Germline CDR1 LGHDT, CDR2 YNNKEL (reference sequence). The CDR3 DNA is TGTGCCAGCAGCCAAGTGTATGCGGGCTACACCTTC. Translated: CASSQVYAGYTF.

This clone was detected only once. The chain uses TRBV9 and TRBJ1-2; unclear D gene. V was trimmed by 3 bases and J by 4 bases, leaving 7 bases between them. Germline lookup yields CDR1 SGDLS and CDR2 YYNGEE. The CDR3 totals 12 residues. As DNA, the CDR3 is TGTGCCAGCAGCGAGCACCCCTATGGCTACACCTTC. Amino acid sequence: CASSEHPYGYTF.

CDR3 sequence: CATSRTRSNTEAFF. The CDR3 bases are TGTGCCACCAGCCGTACCAGATCGAACACTGAAGCTTTCTTT. The V and J genes are TRBV15 and TRBJ1-1, with D uncertain. From germline, CDR1 is LNHNV and CDR2 YYDKDF (reference sequence). CDR3 length: 14 amino acids. Between the trimmed V and J ends, which lost 5 bases and 1 base, there was a span of 11 bases.